This T cell receptor beta chain was observed in a study of blood T cells in healthy people across ages. Broader study findings: When set beside aged donors, long-lived donors presented more naive CD4+ cells and higher diversity.

The germline V gene has CDR1 LGHDT and CDR2 YNNKEL (reference sequence). Between the trimmed V and J ends, which lost 4 bases and 3 bases, there was a span of 12 bases. This CDR3 is 14 amino acids long. A note on this clonotype: Antigen specificity is unknown.

Combining a sample-barcoded 5' primer with a J-beta primer mix, a second PCR ran for about 7 to 11 cycles. TCRdb independently ran MiXCR on the 5' RACE reads; one entry per CDR3 protein. The sample holds approximately 850,000 distinct CDR3 sequences; 58% are singletons and the top ten take 22%. This TCR was sampled from a young man in good health. What was sequenced was blood. The J gene is TRBJ1-2, the V gene TRBV3-1, with D unresolved. CDR3: CASSRAGSDYGYTF. As DNA, the CDR3 is TGTGCCAGCAGCCGGGCGGGCTCAGACTATGGCTACACCTTC.